A selection of T cell receptor beta chains follows, all from one sample in a study of tumor and adjacent non-tumor tissue in lung cancer. Each CDR3 protein is one row after TCRdb ran MiXCR on the multiplex PCR reads. The table shows approximately 53,000 distinct CDR3 sequences, with about 70% occurring only once. Sequenced: distant non-tumor lung tissue. These receptors were obtained from an older woman with non-small cell lung cancer. The conserved cysteine and the conserved F or W are not part of the CDR3 here. Each record gives: J gene, D gene, V gene, CDR3 protein. The D gene is left open where the match is weak.

J: TRBJ2-7; D: -; V: TRBV6-6; CDR3: ASSYQDSYEQY
J: TRBJ1-5; D: TRBD1; V: TRBV4-3; CDR3: ASSHQTGTNQPQH
J: TRBJ2-1; D: TRBD2; V: TRBV11-3; CDR3: DSSLELTSGSHNEHF
J: TRBJ2-7; D: -; V: TRBV11-2; CDR3: DSSLDGSPYEQY
J: TRBJ1-5; D: -; V: TRBV15; CDR3: ATSRDSQGRHQPQH
J: TRBJ2-1; D: -; V: TRBV11-3; CDR3: ASSTGTCGIVKQF
J: TRBJ1-4; D: -; V: TRBV11-3; CDR3: ASNFESRDVTNEKLF
J: TRBJ1-1; D: -; V: TRBV11-2; CDR3: ASSLAIITEAF
J: TRBJ1-6; D: -; V: TRBV7-2; CDR3: ASSLAGRGEPPLH
J: TRBJ2-7; D: TRBD1; V: TRBV12-3/TRBV12-4; CDR3: ASSWNRGRYEQC
J: TRBJ1-6; D: -; V: TRBV6-5; CDR3: AISYQELYSPPH
J: TRBJ2-3; D: -; V: TRBV1; CDR3: TSSQARAVADTQY
J: TRBJ1-2; D: -; V: TRBV20-1; CDR3: SVGGGGEGYT
J: TRBJ2-3; D: TRBD2; V: TRBV20-1; CDR3: SARDPTGTSGITDTQY
J: TRBJ1-1; D: TRBD1; V: TRBV6-2/TRBV6-3; CDR3: VSSYGTGGTEAF
J: TRBJ1-2; D: -; V: TRBV6-2/TRBV6-3; CDR3: PILRDGSYGYT
J: TRBJ2-3; D: -; V: TRBV7-9; CDR3: ASSLASGTDTQY